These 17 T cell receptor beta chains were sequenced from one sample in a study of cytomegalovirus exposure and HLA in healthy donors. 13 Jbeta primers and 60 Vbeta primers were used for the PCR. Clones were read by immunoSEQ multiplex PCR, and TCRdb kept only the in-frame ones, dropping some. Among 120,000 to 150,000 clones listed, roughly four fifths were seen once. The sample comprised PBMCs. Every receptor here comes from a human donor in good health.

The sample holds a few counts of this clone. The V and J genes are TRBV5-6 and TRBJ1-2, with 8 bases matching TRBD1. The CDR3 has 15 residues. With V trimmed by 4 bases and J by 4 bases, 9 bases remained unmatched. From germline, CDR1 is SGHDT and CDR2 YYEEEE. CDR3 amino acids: CASSHRGSVGYGYTF. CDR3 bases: TGTGCCAGCAGCCACAGGGGGAGTGTCGGCTATGGCTACACCTTC.

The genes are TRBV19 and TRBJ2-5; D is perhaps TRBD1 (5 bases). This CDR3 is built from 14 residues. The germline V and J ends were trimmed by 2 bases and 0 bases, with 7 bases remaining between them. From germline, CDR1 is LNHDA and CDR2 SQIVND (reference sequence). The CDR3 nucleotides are TGTGCCAGTAGTATACAGGGAAACCAAGAGACCCAGTACTTC. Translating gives CASSIQGNQETQYF. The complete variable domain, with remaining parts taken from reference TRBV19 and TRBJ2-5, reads DGGITQSPKYLFRKEGQNVTLSCEQNLNHDAMYWYRQDPGQGLRLIYYSQIVNDFQKGDIAEGYSVSREKKESFPLTVTSAQKNPTAFYLCASSIQGNQETQYFGPGTRLLVL.

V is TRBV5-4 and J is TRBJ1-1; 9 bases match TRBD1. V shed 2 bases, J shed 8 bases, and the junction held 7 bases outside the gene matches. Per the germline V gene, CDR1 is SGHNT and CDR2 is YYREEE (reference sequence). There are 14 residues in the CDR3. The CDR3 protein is CASSLQGAIREAFF. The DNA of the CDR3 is TGTGCCAGCAGCTTACAGGGGGCTATTCGGGAAGCTTTCTTT.

CDR3 loop: CASSLQGDTHDSGANVLTF. The CDR3 coding sequence is TGTGCCAGCAGCCTCCAGGGGGACACACATGATTCTGGGGCCAACGTCCTGACTTTC. The gene calls are TRBV9 and TRBJ2-6; 7 bases are shared with TRBD1. Germline V lookup: CDR1 SGDLS, CDR2 YYNGEE. The CDR3 is 19 amino acids. The ends lost 4 bases at V and 1 base at J; junction bases unmatched: 14.

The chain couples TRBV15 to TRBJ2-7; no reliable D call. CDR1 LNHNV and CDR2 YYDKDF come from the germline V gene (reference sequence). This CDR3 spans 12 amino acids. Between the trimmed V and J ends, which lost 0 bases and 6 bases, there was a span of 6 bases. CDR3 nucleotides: TGTGCCACCAGCAGAGATGGGCGCGAGCAGTACTTC. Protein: CATSRDGREQYF.

The CDR3 nucleotides read TGTGCCTGGAGTGGGGGCGTAGGGGATGGCTACACCTTC. Amino acid sequence: CAWSGGVGDGYTF. The gene calls are TRBV30 and TRBJ1-2; D may be TRBD1 (5 bases). The CDR3 contains 13 residues. Between the trimmed V and J ends, which lost 1 base and 6 bases, there was a span of 12 bases. Germline CDR1 reads GTSNPN; CDR2 reads SVGIG (reference sequence). Based on the CDR3 plus reference TRBV30 and TRBJ1-2, the full variable domain is SQTIHQWPATLVQPVGSPLSLECTVEGTSNPNLYWYRQAAGRGLQLLFYSVGIGQISSEVPQNLSASRPQDRQFILSSKKLLLSDSGFYLCAWSGGVGDGYTFGSGTRLTVV.

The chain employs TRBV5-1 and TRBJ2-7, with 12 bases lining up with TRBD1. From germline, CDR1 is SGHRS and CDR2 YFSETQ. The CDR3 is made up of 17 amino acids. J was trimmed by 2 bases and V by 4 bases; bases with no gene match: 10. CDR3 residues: CASSPGTGGAGAYEQYF. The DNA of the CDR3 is TGCGCCAGCAGCCCCGGGACAGGGGGCGCAGGGGCCTACGAGCAGTACTTC.

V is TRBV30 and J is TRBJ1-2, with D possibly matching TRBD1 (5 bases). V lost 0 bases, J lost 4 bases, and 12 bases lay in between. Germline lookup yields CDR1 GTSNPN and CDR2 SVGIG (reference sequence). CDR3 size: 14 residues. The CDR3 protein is CAWSVLGALYGYTF. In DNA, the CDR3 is TGTGCCTGGAGTGTACTTGGGGCCCTCTATGGCTACACCTTC.

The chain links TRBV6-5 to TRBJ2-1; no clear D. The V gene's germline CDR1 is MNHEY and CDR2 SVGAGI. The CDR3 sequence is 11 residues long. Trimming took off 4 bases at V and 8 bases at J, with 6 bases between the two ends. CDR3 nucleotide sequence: TGTGCCAGCAGTTCCGGGTATGAGCAGTTCTTC. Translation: CASSSGYEQFF.

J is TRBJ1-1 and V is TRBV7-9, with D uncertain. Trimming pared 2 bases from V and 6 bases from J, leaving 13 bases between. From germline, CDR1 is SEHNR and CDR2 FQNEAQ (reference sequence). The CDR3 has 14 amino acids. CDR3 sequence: CASSLNFQSSEAFF. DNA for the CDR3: TGTGCCAGCAGCTTAAATTTCCAGTCGTCTGAAGCTTTCTTT.

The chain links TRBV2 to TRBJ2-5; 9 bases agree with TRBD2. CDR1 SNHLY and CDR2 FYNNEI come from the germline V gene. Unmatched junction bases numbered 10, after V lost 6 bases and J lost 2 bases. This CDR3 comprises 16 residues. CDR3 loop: CASRGTAGGGQETQYF. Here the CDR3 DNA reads TGTGCCAGCAGGGGTACAGCGGGAGGTGGACAAGAGACCCAGTACTTC.

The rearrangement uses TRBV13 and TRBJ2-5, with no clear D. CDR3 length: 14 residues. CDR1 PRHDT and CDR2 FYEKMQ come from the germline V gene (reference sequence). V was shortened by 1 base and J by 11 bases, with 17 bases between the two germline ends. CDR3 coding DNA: TGTGCCAGCAGCTTAGTGCCAGGCTCTGGTGAGCAGTACTTC. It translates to CASSLVPGSGEQYF.

The chain's CDR3 is CASSLEAGVRETQYF. CDR3 nucleotide sequence: TGTGCCAGCAGCTTGGAGGCAGGGGTACGGGAGACCCAGTACTTC. The rearrangement links TRBV5-4 to TRBJ2-5, with a possible D match to TRBD1 (6 bases). This CDR3 contains 15 residues. The germline V gene encodes CDR1 SGHNT and CDR2 YYREEE (reference sequence). V was trimmed by 0 bases and J by 5 bases, leaving 14 bases between them.

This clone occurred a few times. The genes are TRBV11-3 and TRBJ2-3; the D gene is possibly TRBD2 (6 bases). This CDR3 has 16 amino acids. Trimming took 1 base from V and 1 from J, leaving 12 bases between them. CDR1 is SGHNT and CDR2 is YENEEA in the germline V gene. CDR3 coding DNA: TGTGCCAGCAGCTTAGGCAGGCGGGACCGCACAGATACGCAGTATTTT. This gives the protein CASSLGRRDRTDTQYF.

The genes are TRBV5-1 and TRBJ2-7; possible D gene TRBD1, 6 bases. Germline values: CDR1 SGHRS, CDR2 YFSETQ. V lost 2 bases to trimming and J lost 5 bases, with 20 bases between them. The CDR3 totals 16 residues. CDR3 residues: CASSLTGTYSSDEQYF. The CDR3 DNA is TGCGCCAGCAGCTTAACCGGGACATATTCTAGTGACGAGCAGTACTTC.

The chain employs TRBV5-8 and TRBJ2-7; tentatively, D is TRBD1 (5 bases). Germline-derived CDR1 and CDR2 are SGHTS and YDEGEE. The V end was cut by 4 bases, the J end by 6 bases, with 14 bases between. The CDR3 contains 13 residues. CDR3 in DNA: TGTGCCAGCAGCGTTCAGGGTGGCGGCGAGCAGTACTTC. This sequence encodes CASSVQGGGEQYF.

The DNA of the CDR3 is TGTGCCAGCAGCTTGGAGACAGGGGGCGCAGATACGCAGTATTTT. Its protein product is CASSLETGGADTQYF. The V call is TRBV5-6, the J call TRBJ2-3, with 10 bases fitting TRBD1. This CDR3 region has 15 residues. Germline-derived CDR1 and CDR2 are SGHDT and YYEEEE. V lost 0 bases and J lost 4; bases outside the gene matches: 2.